Listed below are T cell receptor beta chains from one sample, sequenced in a study of T cell responses to AZD1222 COVID-19 vaccine. Data came from immunoSEQ multiplex PCR; TCRdb stores just in-frame clones and leaves some out. The sample gives about 200,000 clones, 90% to 95% of which show up once; approximately 3.7% is in the top ten. Sequences were derived from peripheral blood, sampled 28 days after the second AZD1222 dose. The receptors come from an adult who received the AZD1222 COVID-19 vaccine. Each CDR3 is given with its conserved first and last residue. The order of the fields is J gene, CDR3 length, D gene, V gene, clone size, CDR3 DNA, CDR3 protein. D genes are given only for firm matches. Size values are once, few and many counts, or a class for expanded clones, and some rows have none.

>TRBJ1-1|13|NA|TRBV28|NA
TGTGCCAGCAGTTGGGTAAGGAACACTGAAGCTTTCTTT
CASSWVRNTEAFF
>TRBJ2-7|16|TRBD2|TRBV28|once
TGTGCCAGCAGAGGACTAGCGGGAGAGGAGGACTACGAGCAGTACTTC
CASRGLAGEEDYEQYF
>TRBJ1-2|12|NA|TRBV29-1|NA
TGCAGCGCCTCCTATTTCGCGAGGGGCTACACCTTC
CSASYFARGYTF
>TRBJ2-6|21|NA|TRBV19|NA
TGTGCCAGTAGTCCCTACCTAAACCGGGACGGAAAGAGCTCTGGGGCCAACGTCCTGACTTTC
CASSPYLNRDGKSSGANVLTF
>TRBJ2-2|16|NA|TRBV7-3|NA
TGTGCCAGCAGCGCCGATCAAATTGCGAACACCGGGGAGCTGTTTTTT
CASSADQIANTGELFF
>TRBJ2-5|17|NA|TRBV5-1|NA
TGCGCCAGCAGCTTGGGTATTGTGCGTTTTGGGGAAGAGACCCAGTACTTC
CASSLGIVRFGEETQYF
>TRBJ2-1|16|TRBD2|TRBV4-2|NA
TGTGCCAGCAGCCAAGTAGCGGGAGGGCCAGTGGATGAGCAGTTCTTC
CASSQVAGGPVDEQFF
>TRBJ2-1|15|TRBD2|TRBV11-2|NA
TGTGCCAGCAGCCCGGGGGGAAGGTCGGACAATGAGCAGTTCTTC
CASSPGGRSDNEQFF
>TRBJ2-1|20|TRBD1|TRBV29-1|NA
TGCAGCGTTGAACCCATGGCTGGGGGACAGCATCCCTCGAAGTACAATGAGCAGTTCTTC
CSVEPMAGGQHPSKYNEQFF
>TRBJ2-7|14|NA|TRBV7-2|NA
TGTGCCAGCAGCTTAACCGGACAAGCCTACGAGCAGTACTTC
CASSLTGQAYEQYF
>TRBJ2-6|20|TRBD1|TRBV5-1|NA
TGCGCCAGCAGCTCGTGGGCCGGGACAGGGGCCTCCGGAGGGGCCAACGTCCTGACTTTC
CASSSWAGTGASGGANVLTF
>TRBJ2-4|12|NA|TRBV13|NA
TGTGCCAGCAGCCCAGGGGGGCACATTCAGTACTTC
CASSPGGHIQYF
>TRBJ2-3|14|NA|TRBV5-5|once
TGTGCCAGCAGGAGAGGGAGCGGCACAGATACGCAGTATTTT
CASRRGSGTDTQYF
>TRBJ1-2|13|NA|TRBV6-5|NA
TGTGCCAGCACAGAGGGGCGGTTCTATGGCTACACCTTC
CASTEGRFYGYTF
>TRBJ2-1|15|NA|TRBV21-1|NA
TGTGCCAGCAGCAAATCGGAGAGGGCCTTGAATGAGCAGTTCTTC
CASSKSERALNEQFF
>TRBJ1-6|14|NA|TRBV6-5|NA
TGTGCCAGCAGCTTGAGGACAGACAATTCACCCCTCCACTTT
CASSLRTDNSPLHF
>TRBJ2-3|11|NA|TRBV12-3/TRBV12-4|NA
TGTGCCAGCAGTTTGGGGGATACGCAGTATTTT
CASSLGDTQYF